This T cell receptor (beta chain) was retrieved from a study of cytomegalovirus exposure and HLA in healthy donors. On the study more broadly: There were some 120 million unique TCR beta sequences, drawn from roughly 200 million T cells, in an earlier analysis.

Regarding the study as a whole: Rarity held for most TCR sequences, but there were some public TCRs that occurred in many donors.

Concerning this clone itself: Its specificity is not known. Different DNA sequences within this sample yield the same CDR3.

PCR used 60 Vbeta primers and 13 Jbeta primers. Profiling relied on immunoSEQ multiplex PCR, and the TCRdb table lists in-frame clones only, not all of them. The table has 200,000 or so clones, around three quarters seen once. Sequenced sample: PBMCs. The TCR was taken from a man in his forties in good health and CMV-seronegative.

CDR3 in DNA: TGTGCCAGCAGCTCTTTCTACGAGCAGTACTTC. Translation gives CASSSFYEQYF. The rearrangement uses TRBV7-2 and TRBJ2-7; D gene ambiguous. The germline CDR1 and CDR2 sequences are SGHTA and FQGNSA. Trimming took off 4 bases at V and 3 bases at J, with 4 bases between the two ends. This CDR3 spans 11 amino acids.